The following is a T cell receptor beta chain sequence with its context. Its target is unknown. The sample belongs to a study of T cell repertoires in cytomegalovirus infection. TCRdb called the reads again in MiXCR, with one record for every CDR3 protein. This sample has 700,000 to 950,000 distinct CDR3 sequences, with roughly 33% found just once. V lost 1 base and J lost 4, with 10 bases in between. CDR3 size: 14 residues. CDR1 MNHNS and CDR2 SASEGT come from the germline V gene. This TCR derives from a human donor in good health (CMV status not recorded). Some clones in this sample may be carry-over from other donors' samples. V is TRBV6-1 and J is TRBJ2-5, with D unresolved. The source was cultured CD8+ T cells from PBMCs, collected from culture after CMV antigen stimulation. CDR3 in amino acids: CASSEGAFLETQYF. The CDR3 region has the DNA TGTGCCAGCAGTGAAGGGGCTTTTCTAGAGACCCAGTACTTC.